In this sample, the clone carrying this T cell receptor beta chain turned up a few times. Its antigen is unknown. For the second PCR, which ran for roughly 7 to 11 cycles, a sample-barcoded 5' primer and a J-beta primer mix were used. Each cDNA molecule was tagged by a template-switch adaptor that had 12 random nucleotides. MiXCR, applied by TCRdb to the 5' RACE reads, yields one record per CDR3 protein. The table has about 1,400,000 distinct CDR3 sequences, around two fifths seen once. From germline, CDR1 is DFQATT and CDR2 SNEGSKA (reference sequence). V trimming: 5 bases; J trimming: 4 bases; junction bases outside the gene matches: 4. This CDR3 is built from 12 residues. The data derive from a study of blood T cells in healthy people across ages. The study, taken as a whole, reports: Expanded clonotype shifts may have been confounded, as the donors had an unknown CMV status.

Drawing of peripheral blood yielded roughly 9.8 milliliters from each donor. The amount of total RNA extracted per sample was at least 5.5 micrograms. The chain uses TRBV20-1 and TRBJ2-7; the match to TRBD2 covers 8 bases. The sequence was obtained from a woman in her late teens or twenties in good health. Sequencing used blood. CDR3 nucleotides: TGCAGTGCTGTCGGGACTAGTTACGAGCAGTACTTC. Its translation is CSAVGTSYEQYF.